Listed below are T cell receptor beta chains from one sample, sequenced in a study of cytomegalovirus exposure and HLA in healthy donors. Sequencing used immunoSEQ multiplex PCR; TCRdb keeps in-frame clones, though not all of them. The sample has about 60,000 clones; about 72% are singletons. The sample consisted of PBMCs. The receptor set was obtained from a woman between 40 and 50 years old in good health and CMV-seropositive. CDR3s include the opening cysteine and the closing phenylalanine or tryptophan. Fields, in order: J gene, V gene, clone size, D gene, CDR3 protein, CDR3 DNA. A D gene is named only where the DNA matches it firmly. The size entry is marked missing in some rows and otherwise reads once, few, many or a size class.

j_gene: TRBJ2-3; v_gene: TRBV9; abundance: NA; d_gene: TRBD2; CDR3aa: CASSVGRGIDTQYF; CDR3nt: TGTGCCAGCAGCGTTGGGCGGGGGATAGATACGCAGTATTTT
j_gene: TRBJ1-1; v_gene: TRBV29-1; abundance: NA; d_gene: NA; CDR3aa: CSGCGGAASSEAFF; CDR3nt: TGCAGCGGCTGCGGGGGGGCCGCTAGTTCTGAAGCTTTCTTT
j_gene: TRBJ2-1; v_gene: TRBV6-4; abundance: NA; d_gene: NA; CDR3aa: CTDAIPPHTREQFF; CDR3nt: TGTACCGATGCCATCCCCCCCCACACCAGAGAGCAGTTCTTC
j_gene: TRBJ2-7; v_gene: TRBV13; abundance: NA; d_gene: NA; CDR3aa: CASSLGIGAHEQYF; CDR3nt: TGTGCCAGCAGCTTAGGAATAGGGGCCCACGAGCAGTACTTC
j_gene: TRBJ2-6; v_gene: TRBV30; abundance: NA; d_gene: TRBD1; CDR3aa: CAWSPWDRVAGANVLTF; CDR3nt: TGTGCCTGGAGTCCTTGGGACAGGGTGGCTGGGGCCAACGTCCTGACTTTC
j_gene: TRBJ1-2; v_gene: TRBV7-9; abundance: once; d_gene: NA; CDR3aa: CASSILLRDRINYGYTF; CDR3nt: TGTGCCAGCAGTATACTCTTACGAGACAGGATTAACTATGGCTACACCTTC
j_gene: TRBJ2-7; v_gene: TRBV5-4; abundance: once; d_gene: TRBD2; CDR3aa: CASSFSGGSYEQYF; CDR3nt: TGTGCCAGCAGCTTCAGCGGGGGTTCCTACGAGCAGTACTTC
j_gene: TRBJ1-2; v_gene: TRBV12-5; abundance: NA; d_gene: NA; CDR3aa: CASGPPQGTNYGYTF; CDR3nt: TGTGCTAGTGGTCCCCCCCAGGGGACCAACTATGGCTACACCTTC
j_gene: TRBJ2-5; v_gene: TRBV19; abundance: NA; d_gene: NA; CDR3aa: CASSDSPPRETQYF; CDR3nt: TGTGCCAGTAGCGACTCCCCTCCCAGAGAGACCCAGTACTTC
j_gene: TRBJ1-6; v_gene: TRBV19; abundance: NA; d_gene: TRBD1; CDR3aa: CASSRDSSLYNSPLHF; CDR3nt: TGTGCCAGTAGTAGGGACAGCTCCTTGTATAATTCACCCCTCCACTTT
j_gene: TRBJ1-4; v_gene: TRBV5-6; abundance: NA; d_gene: NA; CDR3aa: CASSSWTDEKLFF; CDR3nt: TGTGCCAGCAGCTCGTGGACTGATGAAAAACTGTTTTTT
j_gene: TRBJ2-7; v_gene: TRBV5-4; abundance: NA; d_gene: TRBD1; CDR3aa: CASSLDRGGDEQYF; CDR3nt: TGTGCCAGCAGCTTAGACAGGGGGGGCGACGAGCAGTACTTC
j_gene: TRBJ2-3; v_gene: TRBV2; abundance: few; d_gene: NA; CDR3aa: CASSPTDTQYF; CDR3nt: TGTGCCAGCAGTCCAACAGATACGCAGTATTTT
j_gene: TRBJ2-2; v_gene: TRBV5-1; abundance: NA; d_gene: TRBD2; CDR3aa: CASSLAGGAGELFF; CDR3nt: TGCGCCAGCAGCTTAGCGGGGGGCGCCGGGGAGCTGTTTTTT
j_gene: TRBJ1-1; v_gene: TRBV10-2; abundance: few; d_gene: NA; CDR3aa: CASSEGHSNTEAFF; CDR3nt: TGCGCCAGCAGTGAGGGACACTCGAACACTGAAGCTTTCTTT
j_gene: TRBJ2-7; v_gene: TRBV7-8; abundance: NA; d_gene: NA; CDR3aa: CASSLGPGVEQYF; CDR3nt: TGTGCCAGCAGCTTAGGCCCAGGGGTCGAGCAGTACTTC
j_gene: TRBJ1-1; v_gene: TRBV5-4; abundance: NA; d_gene: TRBD1; CDR3aa: CASSFGQGDGRVKPAFF; CDR3nt: TGTGCCAGCAGCTTTGGACAGGGGGATGGGAGGGTGAAGCCGGCTTTCTTT
j_gene: TRBJ2-1; v_gene: TRBV25-1; abundance: NA; d_gene: NA; CDR3aa: CASSEFQGMRGNEQFF; CDR3nt: TGTGCCAGCAGTGAATTTCAGGGGATGCGAGGCAATGAGCAGTTCTTC
j_gene: TRBJ1-1; v_gene: TRBV28; abundance: few; d_gene: NA; CDR3aa: CASSSTVNTEAFF; CDR3nt: TGTGCCAGCAGTTCGACAGTGAACACTGAAGCTTTCTTT
j_gene: TRBJ2-1; v_gene: TRBV5-5; abundance: NA; d_gene: TRBD2; CDR3aa: CASSLGGGGYNEQFF; CDR3nt: TGTGCCAGCAGCTTGGGCGGGGGGGGATACAATGAGCAGTTCTTC
j_gene: TRBJ2-3; v_gene: TRBV2; abundance: NA; d_gene: TRBD2; CDR3aa: CASSEGLAGYTDTQYF; CDR3nt: TGTGCCAGCAGTGAGGGACTAGCGGGATACACAGATACGCAGTATTTT
j_gene: TRBJ2-7; v_gene: TRBV5-6; abundance: NA; d_gene: NA; CDR3aa: CASSSLGGARLYEQYF; CDR3nt: TGTGCCAGCAGCTCACTGGGGGGGGCAAGGCTATACGAGCAGTACTTC
j_gene: TRBJ1-2; v_gene: TRBV1; abundance: once; d_gene: NA; CDR3aa: CTSSQGGGTGPDPNYGYTF; CDR3nt: TGCACCAGCAGCCAAGGAGGCGGGACAGGTCCTGATCCTAACTATGGCTACACCTTC
j_gene: TRBJ2-7; v_gene: TRBV4-2; abundance: NA; d_gene: NA; CDR3aa: CASSQDGQGGLGEQYF; CDR3nt: TGTGCCAGCAGCCAAGACGGGCAGGGGGGTTTGGGAGAGCAGTACTTC
j_gene: TRBJ2-1; v_gene: TRBV4-3; abundance: NA; d_gene: NA; CDR3aa: CASSQGSEGNEQFF; CDR3nt: TGCGCCAGCAGCCAAGGATCTGAGGGTAATGAGCAGTTCTTC
j_gene: TRBJ2-1; v_gene: TRBV29-1; abundance: NA; d_gene: TRBD2; CDR3aa: CSARIGTSGTYNEQFF; CDR3nt: TGCAGCGCCCGGATCGGGACTAGCGGGACTTACAATGAGCAGTTCTTC
j_gene: TRBJ1-1; v_gene: TRBV19; abundance: few; d_gene: NA; CDR3aa: CASGAGTKLNTEAFF; CDR3nt: TGTGCCAGTGGCGCCGGGACAAAACTGAACACTGAAGCTTTCTTT
j_gene: TRBJ1-1; v_gene: TRBV19; abundance: once; d_gene: NA; CDR3aa: CASTKGRYTEAFF; CDR3nt: TGTGCCAGTACAAAAGGGAGGTACACTGAAGCTTTCTTT
j_gene: TRBJ2-7; v_gene: TRBV11-2; abundance: NA; d_gene: NA; CDR3aa: CASSLGRDTLYEQYF; CDR3nt: TGTGCCAGCAGCTTAGGACGGGACACCCTATACGAGCAGTACTTC
j_gene: TRBJ2-3; v_gene: TRBV10-2; abundance: NA; d_gene: NA; CDR3aa: CASSESRGVGTDTQYF; CDR3nt: TGCGCCAGCAGTGAGTCCAGGGGGGTGGGCACAGATACGCAGTATTTT
j_gene: TRBJ1-1; v_gene: TRBV10-3; abundance: NA; d_gene: NA; CDR3aa: CAISESRQPLGAFF; CDR3nt: TGTGCCATCAGTGAGTCGAGGCAGCCCCTGGGAGCTTTCTTT
j_gene: TRBJ2-3; v_gene: TRBV6-6; abundance: NA; d_gene: TRBD1; CDR3aa: CASSYQDREYDTQYF; CDR3nt: TGTGCCAGCAGTTACCAGGACAGGGAGTACGATACGCAGTATTTT
j_gene: TRBJ1-2; v_gene: TRBV6-1; abundance: NA; d_gene: NA; CDR3aa: CASNLDGGGGYTF; CDR3nt: TGTGCCAGCAACCTTGACGGGGGAGGTGGCTACACCTTC
j_gene: TRBJ1-6; v_gene: TRBV6-5; abundance: few; d_gene: NA; CDR3aa: CASSSGFGSPLHF; CDR3nt: TGTGCCAGCAGCTCGGGGTTCGGGTCACCCCTCCACTTT
j_gene: TRBJ1-4; v_gene: TRBV7-9; abundance: NA; d_gene: TRBD1; CDR3aa: CASSLGGQGAEKLFF; CDR3nt: TGTGCCAGCAGCTTAGGAGGACAGGGCGCCGAAAAACTGTTTTTT
j_gene: TRBJ2-3; v_gene: TRBV18; abundance: NA; d_gene: TRBD2; CDR3aa: CASSPREGATDTQYF; CDR3nt: TGTGCCAGCTCACCGCGGGAGGGGGCCACAGATACGCAGTATTTT
j_gene: TRBJ1-3; v_gene: TRBV19; abundance: NA; d_gene: NA; CDR3aa: CASSSLPGPSGNTIYF; CDR3nt: TGTGCCAGTAGTTCCCTTCCAGGGCCCTCTGGAAACACCATATATTTT
j_gene: TRBJ2-7; v_gene: TRBV4-1; abundance: NA; d_gene: NA; CDR3aa: CASSQEGSAGVQSYEQYF; CDR3nt: TGCGCCAGCAGCCAAGAAGGATCTGCAGGCGTACAGTCCTACGAGCAGTACTTC
j_gene: TRBJ1-1; v_gene: TRBV30; abundance: once; d_gene: NA; CDR3aa: CAWSAPGTEAFF; CDR3nt: TGTGCCTGGAGTGCTCCGGGGACTGAAGCTTTCTTT
j_gene: TRBJ2-3; v_gene: TRBV10-3; abundance: NA; d_gene: NA; CDR3aa: CAISDGLGGSTDTQYF; CDR3nt: TGTGCCATCAGTGATGGGTTGGGGGGTAGCACAGATACGCAGTATTTT
j_gene: TRBJ2-1; v_gene: TRBV11-2; abundance: NA; d_gene: TRBD2; CDR3aa: CASSGGAYNEQFF; CDR3nt: TGTGCCAGCAGCGGGGGGGCCTACAATGAGCAGTTCTTC
j_gene: TRBJ1-1; v_gene: TRBV5-4; abundance: NA; d_gene: TRBD1; CDR3aa: CASSRRDRGLMNTEAFF; CDR3nt: TGTGCCAGCAGCCGCCGGGACAGGGGGCTTATGAACACTGAAGCTTTCTTT
j_gene: TRBJ1-2; v_gene: TRBV4-1; abundance: NA; d_gene: TRBD1; CDR3aa: CASSQPGTGVYGYTF; CDR3nt: TGCGCCAGCAGCCAACCCGGGACAGGGGTATATGGCTACACCTTC
j_gene: TRBJ2-5; v_gene: TRBV5-4; abundance: once; d_gene: TRBD2; CDR3aa: CASSLGAGGPQETQYF; CDR3nt: TGTGCCAGCAGCTTGGGAGCGGGGGGGCCCCAAGAGACCCAGTACTTC
j_gene: TRBJ2-1; v_gene: TRBV5-1; abundance: once; d_gene: NA; CDR3aa: CASSFNADSYNERFF; CDR3nt: TGCGCCAGCAGCTTTAATGCAGACTCCTACAATGAGCGGTTCTTC